The clone carrying this T cell receptor (beta chain) was observed a few times. Its antigen is still unknown. This specimen comes from a study of T cells in Graves' hyperthyroidism and ophthalmopathy. Template material for amplifying TCR beta CDR3 regions consisted of RNA transcripts. TCR CDR3 regions were first amplified by RT-PCR with HTBI primers. TCRdb fed the multiplex PCR reads into MiXCR, producing one record per CDR3 protein. The data contain over 400,000 distinct CDR3 sequences, roughly 14% of them singletons. Diagnosis relied on clinical symptoms, serum thyroxine and TRAb, thyroid ultrasound and orbital computed tomography. Whole-study findings and limits: Expanded thyroid clonotypes (above 0.001) were mostly also found in blood.

This CDR3 has 14 residues. Between the trimmed V and J ends, which lost 5 bases and 1 base, there was a span of 11 bases. In germline, CDR1 is SEHNR, CDR2 FQNEAQ (reference sequence). The sequence derives from a man aged 18 to 30 with Graves' ophthalmopathy. The gene calls are TRBV7-9 and TRBJ1-1, with D uncertain. The sequenced sample consisted of blood. The CDR3 nucleotides read TGTGCCAGCAGCCACGACTACGGGAACACTGAAGCTTTCTTT. Translated, it gives CASSHDYGNTEAFF.